One sample yielded the 10 T cell receptor beta chains listed below, sequenced in a study of Ad26.COV2.S vaccination and SARS-CoV-2 variants. The treatment is: roughly 18 received Ad26.COV2.S at low or high dose, single or two shots; about 5 received placebo; per-sample allocation not given. Day 63 after the first injection of vaccine or placebo was the sampling time. Measured with immunoSEQ multiplex PCR; TCRdb has only the in-frame clones, and not every one. This sample has roughly 300,000 clones; about 88% occur once, and the top ten carry 6.4%. Material: peripheral blood, obtained in a trial of Ad26.COV2.S vaccine versus placebo. These receptors were collected from a person aged 18 to 65 who received the Ad26.COV2.S COVID-19 vaccine or a placebo.

Regarding this clone: The same CDR3 arises from other DNA sequences in this sample as well. The rearrangement links TRBV28 to TRBJ2-7; D might be TRBD2 (5 bases). The V and J ends lost 6 bases and 2 bases respectively, with 11 bases between them. The CDR3 has 13 residues. Germline CDR1 and CDR2: MDHEN and SYDVKM. The CDR3 DNA follows: TGTGCCAGCAGCCCCAGCGGCCCCTACGAGCAGTACTTC. It translates to CASSPSGPYEQYF. Drawing the rest from reference TRBV28 and TRBJ2-7, the complete variable domain is DVKVTQSSRYLVKRTGEKVFLECVQDMDHENMFWYRQDPGLGLRLIYFSYDVKMKEKGDIPEGYSVSREKKERFSLILESASTNQTSMYLCASSPSGPYEQYFGPGTRLTVT.

The V and J genes are TRBV5-1 and TRBJ1-4; the match to TRBD1 covers 7 bases. The V gene's germline CDR1 is SGHRS and CDR2 YFSETQ. J was trimmed by 7 bases and V by 0 bases; bases with no gene match: 9. The CDR3 is made up of 16 amino acids. The CDR3 DNA follows: TGCGCCAGCAGCTTGGATGGGCAGGGGGGTGGTGAAAAACTGTTTTTT. This sequence encodes CASSLDGQGGGEKLFF. Full variable domain (remainder filled in from reference TRBV5-1 and TRBJ1-4): KAGVTQTPRYLIKTRGQQVTLSCSPISGHRSVSWYQQTPGQGLQFLFEYFSETQRNKGNFPGRFSGRQFSNSRSEMNVSTLELGDSALYLCASSLDGQGGGEKLFFGSGTQLSVL.

This rearrangement joins TRBV6-1 to TRBJ1-1, with D unresolved. The CDR3 runs to 13 residues. Germline-derived CDR1 and CDR2 are MNHNS and SASEGT. Trimming shortened V by 2 bases and J by 8 bases, and 12 bases separated the two germline ends. The CDR3 DNA reads as TGTGCCAGCAGTGAAAGCGCACTCGCCGAAGCTTTCTTT. It encodes CASSESALAEAFF.

The gene calls are TRBV4-2 and TRBJ2-1; tentative D call: TRBD2 (6 bases). The CDR3 has 17 amino acids. The germline gives CDR1 LGHNA, CDR2 YNFKEQ. Trimming removed 2 bases at V and 0 bases at J, with 14 bases between. Here the CDR3 reads CASSQSLRGTSYNEQFF. DNA for the CDR3: TGTGCCAGCAGCCAATCTCTGCGGGGCACCTCCTACAATGAGCAGTTCTTC.

The gene calls are TRBV9 and TRBJ1-1; D might be TRBD1 (6 bases). With 4 bases removed from V and 1 base from J, the gap between germline ends came to 14 bases. The CDR3 consists of 15 residues. The V gene's germline CDR1 is SGDLS and CDR2 YYNGEE. The CDR3 DNA reads as TGTGCCAGCAGCAGAACCGGGACACCGAACACTGAAGCTTTCTTT. Its protein product is CASSRTGTPNTEAFF.

V gene TRBV7-9 combines with J gene TRBJ2-6, with D perhaps matching TRBD1 or TRBD2 (6 bases each). Trimming shortened V by 5 bases and J by 4 bases, and 15 bases separated the two germline ends. From germline, CDR1 is SEHNR and CDR2 FQNEAQ (reference sequence). CDR3 length: 16 residues. The CDR3 loop reads CASSAFGGLGANVLTF. The CDR3 DNA follows: TGTGCCAGCAGCGCCTTTGGGGGGCTCGGGGCCAACGTCCTGACTTTC.

The chain has TRBV7-9 and TRBJ2-3; TRBD2 is a possible D gene (6 bases). From germline, CDR1 is SEHNR and CDR2 FQNEAQ (reference sequence). V shed 7 bases and J shed 6 bases, with 23 bases lying between them. The CDR3 totals 16 residues. The CDR3, as DNA: TGTGCCAGCAAGGAAGAGCGGGTGATAGAAATGGATACGCAGTATTTT. Amino acids: CASKEERVIEMDTQYF.

The rearrangement uses TRBV6-5 and TRBJ2-2; 8 bases are a match to TRBD2. This CDR3 contains 15 residues. CDR1 and CDR2 from the germline V gene are MNHEY and SVGAGI. V was clipped by 2 bases and J by 7 bases; unmatched bases: 6. For the CDR3, the DNA is TGTGCCAGCAGTTACCTTAGCGGGGCACACGGGGAGCTGTTTTTT. Amino acids: CASSYLSGAHGELFF.

The gene calls are TRBV10-3 and TRBJ1-2; tentative D call: TRBD1 (5 bases). The CDR3 covers 12 residues. Trimming shortened V by 8 bases and J by 3 bases, and 10 bases separated the two germline ends. Germline loops: CDR1 ENHRY, CDR2 SYGVKD. CDR3 nucleotides: TGTGCCATCCGAAGGGGCGACTATGGCTACACCTTC. Encoded protein: CAIRRGDYGYTF.

This clone turned up a few times. The chain has TRBV4-3 and TRBJ2-1; 8 bases align to TRBD2. The germline gives CDR1 LGHNA, CDR2 YSLEER. With 3 bases clipped from V and 12 bases from J, the junction kept 7 bases outside the gene matches. The CDR3 spans 13 residues. The CDR3 coding sequence is TGCGCCAGCAGCCAGGAACCGGGACTAGGGCAGTTCTTC. The encoded protein is CASSQEPGLGQFF.